Shown below are 25 T cell receptor beta chains from a single sample sequenced in a study of T cells in Graves' hyperthyroidism and ophthalmopathy. TCR beta CDR3 regions were amplified from RNA transcripts. A set of HTBI primers served as the primers for a first-round RT-PCR of the TCR CDR3. TCRdb processed the multiplex PCR reads anew with MiXCR; each CDR3 protein has one entry. The sample has around 420,000 distinct CDR3 sequences, less than 20% seen once. Material for sequencing was blood. These receptor sequences come from a woman aged 18-29 years with Graves' hyperthyroidism.

The CDR3 reads CASSPPAARSYEQYF. The CDR3 nucleotides are TGTGCCAGCAGCCCTCCCGCAGCCCGTTCCTACGAGCAGTACTTC. The chain combines TRBV27 with TRBJ2-7; D is unclear. CDR3 length: 15 residues. The ends were cut back, 6 bases at V and 1 base at J, with 16 bases in the middle. Germline lookup yields CDR1 MNHEY and CDR2 SMNVEV (reference sequence).

This clonotype was recorded at least ten times. V gene TRBV7-6 combines with J gene TRBJ2-3; D is unclear. With 2 bases removed from V and 2 bases from J, the gap between germline ends came to 8 bases. Germline CDR1 is SGHVS and CDR2 is FNYEAQ. The CDR3 sequence is 14 residues long. CDR3 sequence (DNA): TGTGCCAGCAGCTTAAAAGAGATCACAGATACGCAGTATTTT. It encodes CASSLKEITDTQYF.

This clonotype was observed many times. This chain links TRBV15 with TRBJ2-3, with D unresolved. The germline V gene encodes CDR1 LNHNV and CDR2 YYDKDF (reference sequence). The CDR3 has 14 residues. Between the trimmed V and J ends, which lost 4 bases and 0 bases, there was a span of 8 bases. This CDR3 reads CATSTTTSTDTQYF. The CDR3 nucleotides read TGTGCCACCAGCACTACGACTAGCACAGATACGCAGTATTTT.

V gene TRBV10-3 combines with J gene TRBJ1-2; no definite D call. V lost 10 bases and J 2 bases, leaving 14 bases between the germline ends. The CDR3 runs 13 residues. The germline gives CDR1 ENHRY, CDR2 SYGVKD. The CDR3 here is CATLISFNYGYTF. The CDR3 bases are TGTGCCACCCTGATCAGCTTCAACTATGGCTACACCTTC.

This clonotype was observed at least ten times. This chain joins TRBV5-5 and TRBJ2-3; TRBD1 matches at 7 bases. V was clipped by 0 bases and J by 4 bases; unmatched bases: 5. Germline CDR1 reads SGHKS; CDR2 reads YYEKEE (reference sequence). The CDR3 runs 15 residues. CDR3 protein: CASSLGGQLADTQYF. In DNA, the CDR3 is TGTGCCAGCAGCTTGGGGGGACAGTTGGCAGATACGCAGTATTTT.

This clonotype was observed a few times. The V gene is TRBV4-1, the J gene TRBJ1-1, with TRBD1 as a possible D gene (6 bases). The CDR3 totals 16 residues. Germline CDR1 reads MGHRA; CDR2 reads YSYEKL. V lost 4 bases and J lost 3, with 18 bases in between. CDR3 bases: TGCGCCAGCAGCCCTGTTCGGGGGGCTAAGTACACTGAAGCTTTCTTT. Amino acids: CASSPVRGAKYTEAFF.

The J gene is TRBJ2-7, the V gene TRBV6-1; D tentatively fits TRBD1 or TRBD2 (6 bases each). Germline loops: CDR1 MNHNS, CDR2 SASEGT. The CDR3 sequence is 14 residues long. Trimming pared 6 bases from V and 2 bases from J, leaving 14 bases between. This CDR3 is CASRMEGDTYEQYF. The CDR3 DNA sequence: TGTGCCAGCAGGATGGAGGGGGACACCTACGAGCAGTACTTC.

The rearrangement joins TRBV29-1 to TRBJ1-2; 7 positions agree with TRBD1. Germline CDR1 and CDR2: SQVTM and ANQGSEA. V gave up 2 bases and J gave up 2 bases; unmatched junction bases: 8. The CDR3 contains 15 residues. CDR3 sequence reads: CSVESRGTENYGYTF. In DNA, the CDR3 is TGCAGCGTTGAATCAAGAGGGACAGAAAACTATGGCTACACCTTC.

This clonotype appeared many times. V and J are TRBV9 and TRBJ2-1; D is unresolved. The germline V gene encodes CDR1 SGDLS and CDR2 YYNGEE. The CDR3 is 15 residues long. Trimming removed 4 bases at V and 0 bases at J, with 11 bases between. The CDR3 spells CASSPDDSSYNEQFF. CDR3 nucleotides: TGTGCCAGCAGCCCCGACGACTCCTCCTACAATGAGCAGTTCTTC. Combining the CDR3 with reference TRBV9 and TRBJ2-1 gives the whole variable domain DSGVTQTPKHLITATGQRVTLRCSPRSGDLSVYWYQQSLDQGLQFLIQYYNGEERAKGNILERFSAQQFPDLHSELNLSSLELGDSALYFCASSPDDSSYNEQFFGPGTRLTVL.

V is TRBV6-2 or TRBV6-3 and J is TRBJ2-7; D possibly corresponds to TRBD2 (6 bases). The germline V gene has CDR1 MNHEY and CDR2 SVGEGT. V was clipped by 0 bases and J by 0 bases, with 9 bases between them. The CDR3 is made up of 15 amino acids. The CDR3 region has the DNA TGTGCCAGCAGTTACTCGCTAGCGTTCTCCTACGAGCAGTACTTC. Translated: CASSYSLAFSYEQYF.

Comment on this clonotype: At one end, the junction sequence differs from germline, possibly due to a read error. The chain joins TRBV20-1 to TRBJ2-4, with 12 bases matching TRBD2. The CDR3 consists of 12 residues. The V gene's germline CDR1 is DFQATT and CDR2 SNEGSKA (reference sequence). This chain's CDR3 is CSATPSGGALHF. The CDR3 DNA reads TGCAGTGCTACTCCTAGCGGGGGGGCTCTCCACTTC.

This clonotype was seen a handful of times. This chain connects TRBV20-1 to TRBJ2-5, with 8 bases that match TRBD1. Looked up from germline, CDR1 is DFQATT and CDR2 is SNEGSKA (reference sequence). This CDR3 comprises 13 residues. The CDR3 spells CSVTGVVQETQYF. The CDR3 nucleotides read TGCAGCGTGACAGGGGTCGTACAAGAGACCCAGTACTTC.

The V and J genes are TRBV27 and TRBJ1-6, with 8 nucleotides matching TRBD1. This CDR3 has 14 residues. J was trimmed by 7 bases and V by 8 bases; bases with no gene match: 7. Germline values: CDR1 MNHEY, CDR2 SMNVEV (reference sequence). CDR3 sequence (DNA): TGTGCCAGCGGGCCCGGGACAGGAAATTCACCCCTCCACTTT. Protein: CASGPGTGNSPLHF.

Ten or more counts support this clonotype. The chain carries TRBV5-1 and TRBJ2-7; TRBD1 matches 9 bases. The CDR3 length is 15 residues. Looked up from germline, CDR1 is SGHRS and CDR2 is YFSETQ. Losses at the gene ends were 0 bases for V and 2 bases for J; bases not matched to a gene: 3. The CDR3 nucleotides read TGCGCCAGCAGCTTGGGCGGGACAGGGCCCTACGAGCAGTACTTC. Protein sequence: CASSLGGTGPYEQYF.

This clonotype was observed at least ten times. The chain is built from TRBV7-6 and TRBJ2-7; D is tentatively TRBD1 or TRBD2 (5 bases each). Germline-derived CDR1 and CDR2 are SGHVS and FNYEAQ. The CDR3 extends over 14 amino acids. V lost 3 bases and J 0 bases, leaving 9 bases between the germline ends. The CDR3: CASSLGESSYEQYF. DNA of the CDR3: TGTGCCAGCAGCTTGGGGGAAAGCTCCTACGAGCAGTACTTC.

This clonotype was detected many times. V is TRBV20-1 and J is TRBJ2-2; TRBD1 agrees at 8 bases. The CDR3 contains 15 residues. Germline V gene data show CDR1 as DFQATT and CDR2 as SNEGSKA (reference sequence). V lost 3 bases to trimming and J lost 4 bases; unmatched junction nucleotides: 7. The CDR3 nucleotides read TGCAGTGCTAGGGAGACAGGGGCGGGCACCGGGGAGCTGTTTTTT. Protein product: CSARETGAGTGELFF.

V gene TRBV4-2 combines with J gene TRBJ2-1; D may be TRBD2 (6 bases). The CDR3 has 13 residues. V dropped 3 bases and J dropped 5 bases, with 8 bases sitting between them. Germline-derived CDR1 and CDR2 are LGHNA and YNFKEQ. The CDR3 is CASSQTGDNEQFF. The CDR3 DNA reads as TGTGCCAGCAGCCAGACGGGAGACAATGAGCAGTTCTTC.

The V gene is TRBV7-3, the J gene TRBJ2-7, with D uncertain. The germline gives CDR1 SGHTA, CDR2 FQGTGA. The CDR3 covers 10 residues. Trimming took off 4 bases at V and 8 bases at J, with 6 bases between the two ends. The CDR3 reads CASSSRQQYF. CDR3 in DNA: TGTGCCAGCAGCTCCCGGCAGCAGTACTTC.

This clonotype appeared a few times. The J gene is TRBJ2-7, the V gene TRBV2, with 10 bases matching TRBD2. Germline-derived CDR1 and CDR2 are SNHLY and FYNNEI. This CDR3 is 15 amino acids long. Trimming removed 2 bases from V and 7 bases from J; junction bases left unmatched: 8. The CDR3 bases are TGTGCCAGCAGTGAAAGTGGAACTAGCGGGATTGAGCAGTACTTC. This codes for CASSESGTSGIEQYF.

This clonotype appeared many times. The V call is TRBV9, the J call TRBJ1-1; unclear D gene. In germline, CDR1 is SGDLS, CDR2 YYNGEE. This CDR3 has 13 residues. Trimming stripped 0 bases from V and 1 base from J, with 4 bases between. CDR3 in amino acids: CASSVVKNTEAFF. The CDR3 coding sequence is TGTGCCAGCAGCGTAGTAAAGAACACTGAAGCTTTCTTT.

This clonotype has a single count. The gene calls are TRBV7-3 and TRBJ2-7; 13 bases align to TRBD2. The CDR3 loop spans 15 amino acids. V trimming: 5 bases; J trimming: 5 bases; junction bases outside the gene matches: 6. Germline CDR1 is SGHTA and CDR2 is FQGTGA. The CDR3 region is CASSTVGTSGNEQYF. DNA for the CDR3: TGTGCCAGCAGCACCGTGGGGACTAGCGGGAACGAGCAGTACTTC.

This clonotype was found a few times. The CDR3 DNA sequence: TGTGCCAGCAGCACCCCCGGGACAGGGGGCTACAATGAGCAGTTCTTC. Protein: CASSTPGTGGYNEQFF. J is TRBJ2-1 and V is TRBV7-2; 11 nucleotides match TRBD1. Germline V gives CDR1 SGHTA, CDR2 FQGNSA. Trimming at V came to 5 bases and at J to 3 bases, leaving 6 bases not matched to a gene. This CDR3 is 16 amino acids long.

V is TRBV19 and J is TRBJ2-5; D may be TRBD1 or TRBD2 (5 bases each). Deletions cut 7 bases from V and 5 bases from J, with 20 bases between. The CDR3 has 15 residues. Germline CDR1 reads LNHDA; CDR2 reads SQIVND (reference sequence). The CDR3 DNA is TGTGCCAGTACCTCCTCTGGTGAGGGGTGGGAGACCCAGTACTTC. Its translation: CASTSSGEGWETQYF.

This clonotype was seen only once. This rearrangement joins TRBV14 to TRBJ2-7; possible D gene TRBD2, 5 bases. Trimming pared 6 bases from V and 0 bases from J, leaving 12 bases between. The CDR3 sequence is 14 residues long. Per germline, CDR1 SGHDN and CDR2 FVKESK. CDR3 sequence: CASRLGGHSYEQYF. For the CDR3, the DNA is TGTGCCAGCAGGTTGGGCGGGCACTCCTACGAGCAGTACTTC.

This clonotype was observed at least ten times. The CDR3 nucleotides read TGCAGTGCTAGTCGCCCTAGCGGGTTCACAGATACGCAGTATTTT. Translation gives CSASRPSGFTDTQYF. The chain has TRBV20-1 and TRBJ2-3; 8 positions agree with TRBD2. This CDR3 has 15 amino acids. The germline V gene has CDR1 DFQATT and CDR2 SNEGSKA (reference sequence). Trimming removed 3 bases from V and 2 bases from J; junction bases left unmatched: 7.